Below are 8 T cell receptor beta chains sequenced from a single sample in a study of blood T cell repertoires in COVID-19. Repertoires were generated with immunoSEQ multiplex PCR, while TCRdb's copy carries only in-frame clones and drops some. This table holds 250,000 to 300,000 clones, approximately 79% found once. The sample was PBMCs or T cells enriched from blood (not recorded which). These receptors came from a man aged 30 to 39 with acute COVID-19.

The rearrangement uses TRBV4-3 and TRBJ2-6, with 11 bases aligning to TRBD1. Trimming cost V 1 base and J 2 bases; bases outside gene matches: 1. The CDR3 has 17 residues. Germline assignment: CDR1 LGHNA and CDR2 YSLEER. The CDR3 DNA sequence: TGCGCCAGCAGCCAAGGGACAGGGGGCGCTGGGGCCAACGTCCTGACTTTC. Amino acid sequence: CASSQGTGGAGANVLTF.

The chain employs TRBV7-6 and TRBJ1-2; no definite D call. Trimming stripped 5 bases from V and 4 bases from J, with 14 bases between. Germline V lookup: CDR1 SGHVS, CDR2 FNYEAQ. The CDR3 sequence is 14 residues long. The DNA of the CDR3 is TGTGCCAGCAGCCCCGCTACCGTTAGCTATGGCTACACCTTC. This translates into CASSPATVSYGYTF.

V is TRBV28 and J is TRBJ1-6; D ambiguous. Germline CDR1 is MDHEN and CDR2 is SYDVKM. The germline V and J ends were trimmed by 5 bases and 0 bases, with 8 bases remaining between them. The CDR3 spans 15 residues. The CDR3: CASSLPVSYNSPLHF. DNA of the CDR3: TGTGCCAGCAGTCTCCCCGTCTCCTATAATTCACCCCTCCACTTT.

This clone was seen only a few times. The chain employs TRBV24-1 and TRBJ2-1; 12 bases map to TRBD1. The V and J ends lost 7 bases and 0 bases, in that order; junction bases with no gene match: 3. The germline V gene encodes CDR1 KGHDR and CDR2 SFDVKD. The CDR3 is made up of 16 amino acids. CDR3 in DNA: TGTGCCACCAGCGCGGGACAGGGGGCCTCCTACAATGAGCAGTTCTTC. The encoded protein is CATSAGQGASYNEQFF.

The V and J genes are TRBV19 and TRBJ1-6; TRBD1 agrees at 9 bases. The CDR3 sequence is 14 residues long. The germline gives CDR1 LNHDA, CDR2 SQIVND (reference sequence). The V gene end was trimmed by 11 bases and the J gene end by 8 bases; junction bases not matched to a gene: 10. This CDR3 reads CASDRGDRYSPLHF. Here the CDR3 DNA reads TGTGCCTCGGACAGGGGCGACCGATATTCACCCCTCCACTTT.

The chain carries TRBV7-8 and TRBJ2-4; maybe TRBD2 (5 bases). V lost 4 bases to trimming and J lost 0 bases, with 22 bases between them. This CDR3 contains 19 residues. Per germline, CDR1 SGHVS and CDR2 FQNEAQ. This CDR3 reads CASSSVRNADGLAKNIQYF. CDR3 coding DNA: TGTGCCAGCAGCTCCGTTCGGAACGCAGACGGACTAGCCAAAAACATTCAGTACTTC.

The rearrangement joins TRBV19 to TRBJ1-5, with 7 bases identical to TRBD1. The CDR3 runs to 14 residues. V lost 4 bases to trimming and J lost 8 bases; unmatched junction nucleotides: 8. Germline V gene sequence: CDR1 LNHDA, CDR2 SQIVND (reference sequence). The CDR3 region has the DNA TGTGCCAGTAGTAGAGGGGGCGCGTTCGAGCCCCAGCATTTT. Its protein product is CASSRGGAFEPQHF.

J is TRBJ2-5 and V is TRBV5-8; TRBD1 matches at 10 bases. CDR3 length: 13 amino acids. Trimming at V came to 4 bases and at J to 5 bases, leaving 2 bases not matched to a gene. The germline gives CDR1 SGHTS, CDR2 YDEGEE. The CDR3 is CASSRDRGETQYF. As DNA, the CDR3 is TGTGCCAGCAGCCGGGACAGGGGTGAGACCCAGTACTTC.